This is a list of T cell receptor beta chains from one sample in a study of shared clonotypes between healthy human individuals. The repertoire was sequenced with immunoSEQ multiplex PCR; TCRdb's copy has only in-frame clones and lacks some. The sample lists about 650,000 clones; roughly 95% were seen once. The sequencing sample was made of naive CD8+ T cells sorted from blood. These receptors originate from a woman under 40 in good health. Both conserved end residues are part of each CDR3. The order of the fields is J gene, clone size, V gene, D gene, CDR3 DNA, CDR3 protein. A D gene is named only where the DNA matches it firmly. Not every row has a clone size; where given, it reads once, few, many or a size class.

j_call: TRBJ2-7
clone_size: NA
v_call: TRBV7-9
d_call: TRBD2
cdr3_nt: TGTGCCAGCAACGGGGGGGTTAGCGGGTCCTACTACGAGCAGTACTTC
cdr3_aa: CASNGGVSGSYYEQYF

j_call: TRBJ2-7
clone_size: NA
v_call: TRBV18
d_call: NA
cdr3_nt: TGTGCCAGCTCACCCCCACTAGTTTCGATCGAGCAGTACTTC
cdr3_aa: CASSPPLVSIEQYF

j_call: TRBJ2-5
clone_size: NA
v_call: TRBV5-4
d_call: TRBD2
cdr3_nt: TGTGCCAGCAGCTTATTCATAGGGACTAACCAAGAGACCCAGTACTTC
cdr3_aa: CASSLFIGTNQETQYF

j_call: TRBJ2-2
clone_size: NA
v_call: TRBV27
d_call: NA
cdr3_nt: TGTGCCAGCAGTTTAACTAGGGGGGCCGGGGAGCTGTTTTTT
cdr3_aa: CASSLTRGAGELFF

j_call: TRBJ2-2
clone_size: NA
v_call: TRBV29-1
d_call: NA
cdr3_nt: TGCAGCGTTTCGCCGGGCGCCTTCAACACCGGGGAGCTGTTTTTT
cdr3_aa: CSVSPGAFNTGELFF

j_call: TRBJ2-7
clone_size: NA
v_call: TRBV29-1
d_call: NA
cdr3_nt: TGCAGCGTTGAGGCGGCGTCGACAGAATCTTACGAGCAGTACTTC
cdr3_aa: CSVEAASTESYEQYF

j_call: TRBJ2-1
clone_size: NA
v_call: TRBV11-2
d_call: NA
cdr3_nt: TGTGCCAGCAGCTTAAAGGTAGCGGAGGGGGCCCCCTACAATGAGCAGTTCTTC
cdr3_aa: CASSLKVAEGAPYNEQFF

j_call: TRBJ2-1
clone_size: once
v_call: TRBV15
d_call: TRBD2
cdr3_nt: TGTGCCACCAGCGGGGGAGCTAGCGGGAGCTCCTACAATGAGCAGTTCTTC
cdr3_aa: CATSGGASGSSYNEQFF

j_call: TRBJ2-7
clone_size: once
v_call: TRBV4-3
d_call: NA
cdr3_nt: TGCGCCAGCCACACCCCGAGGCTGTACTTC
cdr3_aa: CASHTPRLYF

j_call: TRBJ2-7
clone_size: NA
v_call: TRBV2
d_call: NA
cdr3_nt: TGTGCCAGCAGGGGGGACTTCTACGAGCAGTACTTC
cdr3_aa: CASRGDFYEQYF

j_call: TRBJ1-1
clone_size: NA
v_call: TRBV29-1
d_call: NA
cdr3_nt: TGCAGCGTTGGAAAGGGGGGGGTTGAAGCTTTCTTT
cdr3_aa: CSVGKGGVEAFF

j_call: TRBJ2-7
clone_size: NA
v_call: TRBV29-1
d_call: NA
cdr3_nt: TGCAGCGTTGTGGTGAGCCTCTCCTACGAGCAGTACTTC
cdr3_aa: CSVVVSLSYEQYF

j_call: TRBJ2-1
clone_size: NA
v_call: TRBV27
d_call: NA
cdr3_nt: TGTGCCACCACGATCTACAATGAGCAGTTCTTC
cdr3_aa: CATTIYNEQFF

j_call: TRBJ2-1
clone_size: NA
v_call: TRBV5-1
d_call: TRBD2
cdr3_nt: TGCGCCAGCAGCCAGACTAGCGGGATGTACAATGAGCAGTTCTTC
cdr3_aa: CASSQTSGMYNEQFF